This T cell receptor beta chain appears in the sequencing data of a study of cytomegalovirus exposure and HLA in healthy donors. A single count supports this clone. The antigen is undetermined. The V and J ends lost 0 bases and 7 bases, in that order; junction bases with no gene match: 4. CDR3 length: 15 amino acids. CDR1 is SGHRS, CDR2 YFSETQ, per germline. Study findings and constraints: In vitro confirmation showed a few CMV-associated chains to be CMV antigen specific. Using the classifier, cytomegalovirus status was reportedly diagnosed with high specificity and sensitivity. The study found most TCR sequences rare, yet found some public TCRs in many donors. The study listed 150 to 200 cytomegalovirus-associated TCR beta chains.

The data were produced by immunoSEQ multiplex PCR, yet TCRdb's version contains in-frame clones alone and is incomplete. In the table there are a few hundred thousand clones, approximately 86% of which are singletons. The chain carries TRBV5-1 and TRBJ1-2; 12 bases are a match to TRBD1. This sequence was found in a man aged 25 to 40 in good health and CMV-seronegative. Input material: PBMCs. CDR3 sequence (DNA): TGCGCCAGCAGCTTGGCCGGGACAGGGGGCGCTGGCTACACCTTC. Translating gives CASSLAGTGGAGYTF.